One T cell receptor (beta chain) is described in this entry. The data stem from a study of blood T cell repertoires in COVID-19. Per the authors' pipeline: Estimation of nucleated cell counts relied on the amplification of reference gene primers. TCRdb's table, derived via immunoSEQ multiplex PCR, lists solely in-frame clones and lacks some. The V and J calls and clone size come from that table; D and trimming were worked out from the DNA. The sample yields roughly 25,000 clones, roughly 80% seen once. The length of the CDR3 is 14 residues. The ends were cut back, 4 bases at V and 3 bases at J, with 11 bases in the middle. CDR1 and CDR2 from the germline V gene are SGHRS and YFSETQ.

The clonotype was recovered from a woman over 75 with acute or convalescent COVID-19. The gene calls are TRBV5-1 and TRBJ2-1, with D perhaps TRBD2 (5 bases). The material sequenced was peripheral blood. The CDR3 region is CASSSETSYNEQFF. CDR3 nucleotides: TGCGCCAGCAGCAGCGAAACTAGCTACAATGAGCAGTTCTTC.